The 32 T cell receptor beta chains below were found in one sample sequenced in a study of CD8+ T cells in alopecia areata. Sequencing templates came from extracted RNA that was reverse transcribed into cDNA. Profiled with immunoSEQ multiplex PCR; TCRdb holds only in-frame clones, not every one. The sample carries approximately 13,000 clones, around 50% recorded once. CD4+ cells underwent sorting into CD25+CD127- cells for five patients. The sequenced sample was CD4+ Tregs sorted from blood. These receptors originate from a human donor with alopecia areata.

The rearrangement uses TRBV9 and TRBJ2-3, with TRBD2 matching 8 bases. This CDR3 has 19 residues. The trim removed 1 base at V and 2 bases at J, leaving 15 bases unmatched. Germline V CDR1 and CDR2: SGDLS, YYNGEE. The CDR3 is CASSVNPVFREGTTDTQYF. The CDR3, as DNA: TGTGCCAGCAGCGTAAATCCCGTCTTTCGGGAGGGAACCACAGATACGCAGTATTTT.

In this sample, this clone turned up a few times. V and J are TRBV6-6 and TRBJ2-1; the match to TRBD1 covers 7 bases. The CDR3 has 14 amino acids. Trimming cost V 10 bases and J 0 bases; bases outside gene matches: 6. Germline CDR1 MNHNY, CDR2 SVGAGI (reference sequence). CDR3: CATTGDGSYNEQFF. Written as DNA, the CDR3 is TGTGCCACAACAGGGGACGGCTCCTACAATGAGCAGTTCTTC.

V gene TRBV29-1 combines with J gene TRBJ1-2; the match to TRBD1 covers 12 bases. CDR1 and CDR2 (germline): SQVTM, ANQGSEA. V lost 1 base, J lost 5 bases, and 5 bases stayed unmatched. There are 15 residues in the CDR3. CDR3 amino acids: CSVEGGTGGRYGYTF. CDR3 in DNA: TGCAGCGTTGAAGGCGGGACAGGGGGCAGGTATGGCTACACCTTC.

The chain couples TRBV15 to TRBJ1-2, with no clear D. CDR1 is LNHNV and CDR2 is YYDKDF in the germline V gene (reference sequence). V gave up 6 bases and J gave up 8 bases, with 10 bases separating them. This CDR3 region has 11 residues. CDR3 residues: CATRLNGGYTF. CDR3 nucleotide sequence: TGTGCCACCAGGTTGAACGGGGGCTACACCTTC.

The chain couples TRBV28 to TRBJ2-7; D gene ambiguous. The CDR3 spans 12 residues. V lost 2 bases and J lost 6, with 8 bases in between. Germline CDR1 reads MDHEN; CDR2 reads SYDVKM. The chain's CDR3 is CASSLGPSEQYF. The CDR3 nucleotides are TGTGCCAGCAGTTTAGGTCCCTCCGAGCAGTACTTC.

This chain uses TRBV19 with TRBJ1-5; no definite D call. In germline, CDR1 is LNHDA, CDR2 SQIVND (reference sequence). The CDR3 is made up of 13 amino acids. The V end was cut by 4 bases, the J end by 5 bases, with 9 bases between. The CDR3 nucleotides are TGTGCCAGTAGTACCCCTCGGGATCAGCCCCAGCATTTT. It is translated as CASSTPRDQPQHF.

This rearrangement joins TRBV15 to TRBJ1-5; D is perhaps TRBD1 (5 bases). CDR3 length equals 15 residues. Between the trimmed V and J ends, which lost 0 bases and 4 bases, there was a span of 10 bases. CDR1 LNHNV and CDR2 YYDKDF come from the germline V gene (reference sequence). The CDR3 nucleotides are TGTGCCACCAGCAGAGATGCCGGGGGGAATCAGCCCCAGCATTTT. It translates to CATSRDAGGNQPQHF.

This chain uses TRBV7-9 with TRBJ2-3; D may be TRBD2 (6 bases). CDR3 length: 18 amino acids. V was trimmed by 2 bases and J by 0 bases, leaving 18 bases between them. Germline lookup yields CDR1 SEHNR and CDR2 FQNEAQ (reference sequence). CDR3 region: CASSLKGWRGTSTDTQYF. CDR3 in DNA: TGTGCCAGCAGCTTAAAGGGCTGGCGCGGGACTAGCACAGATACGCAGTATTTT.

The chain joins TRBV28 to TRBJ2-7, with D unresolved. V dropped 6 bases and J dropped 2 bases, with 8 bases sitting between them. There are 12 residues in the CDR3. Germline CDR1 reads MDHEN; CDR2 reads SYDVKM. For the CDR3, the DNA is TGTGCCAGCAGCCCCCGGGCCTACGAGCAGTACTTC. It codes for CASSPRAYEQYF.

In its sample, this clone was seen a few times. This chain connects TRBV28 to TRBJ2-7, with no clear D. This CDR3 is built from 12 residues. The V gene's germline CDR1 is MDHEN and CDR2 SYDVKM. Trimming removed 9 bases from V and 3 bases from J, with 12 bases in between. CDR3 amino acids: CASAGLVYEQYF. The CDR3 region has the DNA TGTGCCAGTGCCGGATTGGTCTACGAGCAGTACTTC.

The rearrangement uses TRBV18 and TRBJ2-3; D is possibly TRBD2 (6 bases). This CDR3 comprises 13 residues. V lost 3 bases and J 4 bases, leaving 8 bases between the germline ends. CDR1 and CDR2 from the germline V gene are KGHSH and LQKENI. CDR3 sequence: CASSPREADTQYF. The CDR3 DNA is TGTGCCAGCTCACCGAGGGAGGCAGATACGCAGTATTTT.

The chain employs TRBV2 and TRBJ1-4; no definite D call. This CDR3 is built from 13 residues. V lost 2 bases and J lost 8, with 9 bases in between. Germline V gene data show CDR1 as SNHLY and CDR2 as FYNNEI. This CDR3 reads CASSETRREKLFF. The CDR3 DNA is TGTGCCAGCAGTGAAACACGGAGAGAAAAACTGTTTTTT.

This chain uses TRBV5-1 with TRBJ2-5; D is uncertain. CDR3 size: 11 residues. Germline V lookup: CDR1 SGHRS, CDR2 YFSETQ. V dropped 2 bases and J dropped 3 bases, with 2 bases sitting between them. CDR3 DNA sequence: TGCGCCAGCAGCTTCAAAGAGACCCAGTACTTC. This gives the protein CASSFKETQYF.

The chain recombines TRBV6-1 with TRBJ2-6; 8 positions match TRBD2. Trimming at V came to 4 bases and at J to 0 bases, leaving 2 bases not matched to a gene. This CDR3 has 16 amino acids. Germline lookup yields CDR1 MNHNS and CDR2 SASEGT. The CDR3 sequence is CASSAGTSSGANVLTF. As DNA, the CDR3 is TGTGCCAGCAGTGCCGGGACTAGCTCTGGGGCCAACGTCCTGACTTTC.

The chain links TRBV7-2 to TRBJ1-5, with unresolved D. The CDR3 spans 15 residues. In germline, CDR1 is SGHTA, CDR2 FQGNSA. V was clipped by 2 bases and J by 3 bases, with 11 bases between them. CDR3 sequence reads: CASSLKESDNQPQHF. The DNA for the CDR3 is TGTGCCAGCAGCTTAAAGGAATCCGACAATCAGCCCCAGCATTTT.

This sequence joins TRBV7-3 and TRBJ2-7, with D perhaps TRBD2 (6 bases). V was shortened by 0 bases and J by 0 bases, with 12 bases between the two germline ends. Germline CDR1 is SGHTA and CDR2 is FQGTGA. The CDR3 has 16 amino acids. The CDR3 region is CASSLTSGGHSYEQYF. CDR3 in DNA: TGTGCCAGCAGCTTAACTAGCGGAGGACACTCCTACGAGCAGTACTTC.

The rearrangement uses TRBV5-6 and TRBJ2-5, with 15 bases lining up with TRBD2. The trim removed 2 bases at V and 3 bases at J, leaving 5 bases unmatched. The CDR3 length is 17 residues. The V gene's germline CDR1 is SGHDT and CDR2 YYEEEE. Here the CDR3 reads CASSFPGLAGGKETQYF. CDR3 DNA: TGTGCCAGCAGCTTTCCCGGACTAGCGGGAGGGAAAGAGACCCAGTACTTC.

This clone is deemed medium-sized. The CDR3: CASSLGSSGSTDTQYF. CDR3 DNA sequence: TGCGCCAGCAGCTTGGGTTCTAGCGGGAGCACAGATACGCAGTATTTT. The chain uses TRBV5-1 and TRBJ2-3, with 8 positions matching TRBD2. Germline V gives CDR1 SGHRS, CDR2 YFSETQ. V shed 0 bases, J shed 0 bases, and the junction held 3 bases outside the gene matches. CDR3 length: 16 residues.

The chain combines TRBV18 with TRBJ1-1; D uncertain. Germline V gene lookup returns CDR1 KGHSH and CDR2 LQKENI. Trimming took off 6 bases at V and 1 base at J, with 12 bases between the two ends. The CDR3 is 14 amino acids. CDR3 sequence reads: CASSGLRTNTEAFF. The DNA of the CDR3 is TGTGCCAGCTCCGGTCTGAGGACGAACACTGAAGCTTTCTTT.

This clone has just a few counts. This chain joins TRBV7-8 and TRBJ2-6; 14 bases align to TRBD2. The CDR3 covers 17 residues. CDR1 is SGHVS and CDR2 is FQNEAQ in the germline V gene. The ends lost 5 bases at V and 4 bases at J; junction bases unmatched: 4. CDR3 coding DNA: TGTGCCAGCAGCGGACTAGCGGGAGGTCACGGGGCCAACGTCCTGACTTTC. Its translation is CASSGLAGGHGANVLTF.

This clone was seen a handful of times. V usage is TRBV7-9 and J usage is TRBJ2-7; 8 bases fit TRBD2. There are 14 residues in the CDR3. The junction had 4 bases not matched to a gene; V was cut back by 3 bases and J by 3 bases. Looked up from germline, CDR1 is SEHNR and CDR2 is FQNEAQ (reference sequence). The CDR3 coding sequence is TGTGCCAGCAGCTTGGGACTAGACCACTACGAGCAGTACTTC. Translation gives CASSLGLDHYEQYF.

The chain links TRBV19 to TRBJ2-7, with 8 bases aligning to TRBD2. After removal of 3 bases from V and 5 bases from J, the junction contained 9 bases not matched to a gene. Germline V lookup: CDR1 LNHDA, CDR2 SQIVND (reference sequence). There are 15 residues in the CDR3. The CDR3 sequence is CASSMRPSGHNEQYF. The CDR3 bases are TGTGCCAGTAGTATGAGGCCTAGCGGGCACAACGAGCAGTACTTC.

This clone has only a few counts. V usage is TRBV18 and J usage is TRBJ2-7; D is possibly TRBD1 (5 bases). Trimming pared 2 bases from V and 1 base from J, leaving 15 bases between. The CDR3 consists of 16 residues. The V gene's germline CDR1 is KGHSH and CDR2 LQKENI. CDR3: CASSPRSAGKSYEQYF. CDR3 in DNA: TGTGCCAGCTCACCAAGGTCGGCAGGGAAGTCCTACGAGCAGTACTTC.

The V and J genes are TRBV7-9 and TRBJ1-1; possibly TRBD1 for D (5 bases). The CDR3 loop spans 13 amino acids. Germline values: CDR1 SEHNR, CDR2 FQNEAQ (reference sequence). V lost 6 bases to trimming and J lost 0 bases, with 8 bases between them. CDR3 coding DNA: TGTGCCAGCAGGTCAGGGATGAACACTGAAGCTTTCTTT. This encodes CASRSGMNTEAFF.

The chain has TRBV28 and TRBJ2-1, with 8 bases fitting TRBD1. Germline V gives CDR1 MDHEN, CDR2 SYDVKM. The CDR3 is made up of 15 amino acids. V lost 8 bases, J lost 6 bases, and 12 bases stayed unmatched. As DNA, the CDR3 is TGTGCCAGCCGGAAAGGACAGGGACGATTCAATGAGCAGTTCTTC. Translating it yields CASRKGQGRFNEQFF. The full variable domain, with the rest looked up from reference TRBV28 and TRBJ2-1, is DVKVTQSSRYLVKRTGEKVFLECVQDMDHENMFWYRQDPGLGLRLIYFSYDVKMKEKGDIPEGYSVSREKKERFSLILESASTNQTSMYLCASRKGQGRFNEQFFGPGTRLTVL.

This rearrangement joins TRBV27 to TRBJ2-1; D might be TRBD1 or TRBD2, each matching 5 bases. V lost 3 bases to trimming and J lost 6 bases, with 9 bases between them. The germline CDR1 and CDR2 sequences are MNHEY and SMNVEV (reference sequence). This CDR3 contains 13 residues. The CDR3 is CASSFGGINEQFF. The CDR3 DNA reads TGTGCCAGCAGTTTTGGGGGTATCAATGAGCAGTTCTTC.

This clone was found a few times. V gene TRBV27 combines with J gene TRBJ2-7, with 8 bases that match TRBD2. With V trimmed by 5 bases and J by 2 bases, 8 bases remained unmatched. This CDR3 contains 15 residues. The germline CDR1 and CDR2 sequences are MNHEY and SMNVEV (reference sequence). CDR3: CASSPSGGGTYEQYF. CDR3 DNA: TGTGCCAGCAGTCCGTCGGGAGGGGGTACCTACGAGCAGTACTTC.

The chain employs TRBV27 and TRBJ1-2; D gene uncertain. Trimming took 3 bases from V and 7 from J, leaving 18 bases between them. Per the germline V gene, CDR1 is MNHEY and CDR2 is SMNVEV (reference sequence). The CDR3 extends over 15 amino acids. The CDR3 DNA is TGTGCCAGCAGTTTCCTCACAGAGGGCGCGAGTGGCTACACCTTC. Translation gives CASSFLTEGASGYTF.

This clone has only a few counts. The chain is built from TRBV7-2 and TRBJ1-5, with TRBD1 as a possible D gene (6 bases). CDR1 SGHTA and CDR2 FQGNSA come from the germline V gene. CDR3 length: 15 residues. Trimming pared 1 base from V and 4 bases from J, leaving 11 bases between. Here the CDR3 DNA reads TGTGCCAGCAGCTTAGGGGGGGGCGGTAATCAGCCCCAGCATTTT. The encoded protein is CASSLGGGGNQPQHF.

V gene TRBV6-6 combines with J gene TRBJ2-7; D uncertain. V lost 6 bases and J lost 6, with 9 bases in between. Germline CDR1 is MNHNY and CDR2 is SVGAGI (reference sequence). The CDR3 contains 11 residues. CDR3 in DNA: TGTGCCAGCAGGATCGGATCCGAGCAGTACTTC. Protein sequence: CASRIGSEQYF.

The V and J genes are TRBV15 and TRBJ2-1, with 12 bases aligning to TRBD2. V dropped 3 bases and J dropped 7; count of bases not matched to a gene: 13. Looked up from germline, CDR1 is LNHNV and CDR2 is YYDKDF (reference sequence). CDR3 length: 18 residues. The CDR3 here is CATSRGLAGLYSGNEQFF. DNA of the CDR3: TGTGCCACCAGCAGGGGACTAGCGGGTCTCTACTCGGGTAATGAGCAGTTCTTC.

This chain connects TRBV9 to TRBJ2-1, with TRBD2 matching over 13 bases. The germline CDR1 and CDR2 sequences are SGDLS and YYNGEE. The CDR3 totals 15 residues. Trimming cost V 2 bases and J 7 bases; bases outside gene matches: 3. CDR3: CASSVGLAGVNEQFF. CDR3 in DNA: TGTGCCAGCAGCGTCGGACTAGCGGGAGTTAATGAGCAGTTCTTC.